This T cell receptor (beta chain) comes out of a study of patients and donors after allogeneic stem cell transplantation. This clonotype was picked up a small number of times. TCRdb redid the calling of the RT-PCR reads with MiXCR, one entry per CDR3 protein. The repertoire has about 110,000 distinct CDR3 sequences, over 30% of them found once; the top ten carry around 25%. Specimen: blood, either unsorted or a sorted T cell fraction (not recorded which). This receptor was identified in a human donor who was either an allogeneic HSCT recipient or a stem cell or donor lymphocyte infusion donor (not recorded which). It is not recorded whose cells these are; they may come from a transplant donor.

In nucleotides, the CDR3 is TGTGCCAGCAGGGGACAGGGTAGCTACGAGCAGTACTTC. Translation gives CASRGQGSYEQYF. The rearrangement joins TRBV12-3 or TRBV12-4 to TRBJ2-7; 9 nucleotides match TRBD1. This CDR3 is built from 13 residues. J gave up 3 bases and V 6 bases, and 3 bases lay outside the gene matches.